Below, 21 T cell receptor beta chains from the same sample are listed, as sequenced in a study of blood T cell repertoires in COVID-19. The data were produced by immunoSEQ multiplex PCR, yet TCRdb's version contains in-frame clones alone and is incomplete. This table has about 180,000 clones, under 90% appearing once. Sequences were obtained from peripheral blood. The source of these receptors is a human donor in a cohort sampled during active COVID-19.

This clone was counted once. This chain joins TRBV12-3 or TRBV12-4 and TRBJ2-2; no definite D call. Trimming left V 3 bases short and J 5 bases short, with 4 bases between. There are 12 residues in the CDR3. The CDR3 sequence: CASSFLTGELFF. CDR3 DNA: TGTGCCAGCAGTTTCCTAACCGGGGAGCTGTTTTTT.

This chain connects TRBV27 to TRBJ2-7, with D unresolved. Germline lookup yields CDR1 MNHEY and CDR2 SMNVEV (reference sequence). CDR3 length: 11 residues. V shed 7 bases and J shed 6 bases, with 10 bases lying between them. The CDR3 nucleotides read TGTGCCAGCACCGCCGGTTTCGAGCAGTACTTC. Translated, it gives CASTAGFEQYF.

V gene TRBV30 combines with J gene TRBJ1-2; no clear D gene. Trimming pared 0 bases from V and 3 bases from J, leaving 11 bases between. The CDR3 runs to 14 residues. From germline, CDR1 is GTSNPN and CDR2 SVGIG (reference sequence). This CDR3 is CAWSVQWSDYGYTF. The CDR3 DNA is TGTGCCTGGAGTGTACAATGGTCAGACTATGGCTACACCTTC.

V and J are TRBV19 and TRBJ1-5; 8 nucleotides line up with TRBD1. CDR3 length: 14 residues. V was pared by 5 bases and J by 4 bases, with 4 bases of the junction left unmatched. The germline CDR1 and CDR2 sequences are LNHDA and SQIVND (reference sequence). CDR3 nucleotide sequence: TGTGCCAGTAGTGACAGGGGAGGAAATCAGCCCCAGCATTTT. As protein: CASSDRGGNQPQHF.

This chain joins TRBV7-9 and TRBJ2-7; D is unclear. Per the germline V gene, CDR1 is SEHNR and CDR2 is FQNEAQ (reference sequence). Trimming left V 5 bases short and J 4 bases short, with 6 bases between. The CDR3 consists of 11 residues. The CDR3 nucleotides read TGTGCCAGCAGCCACGGGTACGAGCAGTACTTC. This gives the protein CASSHGYEQYF.

V gene TRBV12-3 or TRBV12-4 combines with J gene TRBJ1-1, with a tentative D call TRBD1 (5 bases). The V end lost 8 bases, the J end lost 2 bases, and 12 bases lay between the germline ends. The CDR3 spans 13 residues. The CDR3 here is CASGRDGNTEAFF. The CDR3 DNA sequence: TGTGCCAGCGGGCGGGACGGAAACACTGAAGCTTTCTTT.

Of note for this clone: In the same sample, other DNA sequences code for this CDR3. The gene calls are TRBV7-9 and TRBJ2-6, with 7 bases identical to TRBD1. This CDR3 has 15 residues. Germline CDR1 reads SEHNR; CDR2 reads FQNEAQ (reference sequence). After removal of 4 bases from V and 2 bases from J, the junction contained 2 bases not matched to a gene. CDR3 sequence (DNA): TGTGCCAGCAGCTCTACAGGGGCTGGGGCCAACGTCCTGACTTTC. Protein product: CASSSTGAGANVLTF.

This chain links TRBV5-4 with TRBJ1-2; TRBD1 agrees at 7 bases. Germline loops: CDR1 SGHNT, CDR2 YYREEE (reference sequence). The CDR3 is made up of 16 amino acids. V gave up 0 bases and J gave up 0 bases; unmatched junction bases: 5. The CDR3: CASSLGRQGSNYGYTF. In DNA form, the CDR3 reads TGTGCCAGCAGCTTGGGGAGACAGGGTTCTAACTATGGCTACACCTTC.

V and J are TRBV5-5 and TRBJ1-1; 10 nucleotides agree with TRBD1. This CDR3 has 14 residues. Germline CDR1 and CDR2: SGHKS and YYEKEE (reference sequence). The J segment lost 5 bases and the V segment lost 1 base, leaving 2 bases of the junction unmatched. DNA of the CDR3: TGTGCCAGCAGCTTGACGGGACAGGGGACTGAAGCTTTCTTT. Its translation is CASSLTGQGTEAFF. The entire variable domain, with the rest obtained from reference TRBV5-5 and TRBJ1-1, is as follows: DAGVTQSPTHLIKTRGQQVTLRCSPISGHKSVSWYQQVLGQGPQFIFQYYEKEERGRGNFPDRFSARQFPNYSSELNVNALLLGDSALYLCASSLTGQGTEAFFGQGTRLTVV.

This clone turned up a few times. V and J are TRBV6-5 and TRBJ2-7; D gene ambiguous. The CDR3 covers 12 residues. V shed 8 bases and J shed 1 base, with 9 bases lying between them. CDR1 is MNHEY and CDR2 is SVGAGI in the germline V gene. The CDR3 DNA follows: TGTGCCAGCCCCGGTGCATCCTACGAGCAGTACTTC. Protein sequence: CASPGASYEQYF.

The genes are TRBV6-5 and TRBJ1-2; TRBD1 aligns across 8 bases. Unmatched junction bases numbered 6, after V lost 2 bases and J lost 7 bases. Per germline, CDR1 MNHEY and CDR2 SVGAGI. This CDR3 is built from 14 residues. The CDR3 region is CASSYHGQGSGYTF. The CDR3 DNA reads TGTGCCAGCAGTTACCACGGACAGGGTTCTGGCTACACCTTC.

This clone showed up just once. The chain combines TRBV27 with TRBJ2-5, with 8 bases that match TRBD2. Germline loops: CDR1 MNHEY, CDR2 SMNVEV (reference sequence). This CDR3 has 15 residues. V lost 2 bases, J lost 5 bases, and 7 bases stayed unmatched. The CDR3 region is CASSLMGLGDETQYF. DNA for the CDR3: TGTGCCAGCAGTTTAATGGGACTAGGGGATGAGACCCAGTACTTC.

This clone was detected once. CDR3 coding DNA: TGTGCCAGCAGCTTATTCAGCGATAGCAATCAGCCCCAGCATTTT. This translates into CASSLFSDSNQPQHF. The J gene is TRBJ1-5, the V gene TRBV7-2; no clear D gene. Germline lookup yields CDR1 SGHTA and CDR2 FQGNSA. Between the trimmed V and J ends, which lost 2 bases and 0 bases, there was a span of 8 bases. The CDR3 runs to 15 residues.

The sample holds one count of this clone. The chain combines TRBV2 with TRBJ1-2; perhaps TRBD1 as D (6 bases). The V end was cut by 7 bases, the J end by 0 bases, with 18 bases between. CDR1 is SNHLY, CDR2 FYNNEI, per germline. This CDR3 has 16 residues. The CDR3 region is CASTLLSGAPNYGYTF. CDR3 in DNA: TGTGCCAGCACCCTTCTTTCAGGGGCTCCTAACTATGGCTACACCTTC.

The chain employs TRBV7-9 and TRBJ1-2; tentative D call: TRBD1 (5 bases). Germline loops: CDR1 SEHNR, CDR2 FQNEAQ (reference sequence). Trimming stripped 4 bases from V and 6 bases from J, with 12 bases between. The CDR3 has 13 amino acids. CDR3 coding DNA: TGTGCCAGCAGCTCAAACGGGGGGGATGGCTACACCTTC. Translating it yields CASSSNGGDGYTF.

The J gene is TRBJ1-1, the V gene TRBV28, with a tentative D call TRBD1 (5 bases). CDR1 and CDR2 (germline): MDHEN, SYDVKM. CDR3 length: 17 amino acids. V lost 0 bases to trimming and J lost 0 bases, with 14 bases between them. This CDR3 reads CASSLWGGAGMNTEAFF. CDR3 nucleotides: TGTGCCAGCAGTTTATGGGGAGGGGCGGGCATGAACACTGAAGCTTTCTTT.

This chain joins TRBV6-5 and TRBJ1-4; no reliable D call. V lost 6 bases and J 4 bases, leaving 12 bases between the germline ends. This CDR3 comprises 14 residues. CDR1 MNHEY and CDR2 SVGAGI come from the germline V gene. The CDR3 spells CASRARGGNEKLFF. The CDR3 bases are TGTGCCAGCAGGGCTCGGGGAGGTAATGAAAAACTGTTTTTT.

A single count supports this clone. V is TRBV3-1 (or the pseudogene TRBV3-2) and J is TRBJ2-7; possible D gene TRBD2, 6 bases. The CDR3 consists of 14 residues. Between the trimmed V and J ends, which lost 4 bases and 3 bases, there was a span of 13 bases. Per the germline V gene, CDR1 is LGHDT and CDR2 is YNNKEL (reference sequence). CDR3: CASSPVGGDYEQYF. The CDR3 bases are TGTGCCAGCAGCCCAGTGGGAGGAGACTACGAGCAGTACTTC.

This clone was seen only once. The chain joins TRBV2 to TRBJ1-4; 9 nucleotides line up with TRBD1. V trimming: 6 bases; J trimming: 6 bases; junction bases outside the gene matches: 5. CDR3 size: 14 residues. In germline, CDR1 is SNHLY, CDR2 FYNNEI. In DNA form, the CDR3 reads TGTGCCAGCAGAAAGGGACAGGGTTATGAAAAACTGTTTTTT. Translated: CASRKGQGYEKLFF. Full variable domain (outside the CDR3, taken from reference TRBV2 and TRBJ1-4): EPEVTQTPSHQVTQMGQEVILRCVPISNHLYFYWYRQILGQKVEFLVSFYNNEISEKSEIFDDQFSVERPDGSNFTLKIRSTKLEDSAMYFCASRKGQGYEKLFFGSGTQLSVL.

The gene calls are TRBV20-1 and TRBJ2-3, with D unclear. Looked up from germline, CDR1 is DFQATT and CDR2 is SNEGSKA (reference sequence). The CDR3 has 13 amino acids. Trimming took off 3 bases at V and 2 bases at J, with 9 bases between the two ends. The CDR3 loop is CSASVLNTDTQYF. CDR3 nucleotides: TGCAGTGCTAGTGTCCTTAACACAGATACGCAGTATTTT.

This clone has a handful of counts. The chain employs TRBV20-1 and TRBJ2-1, with D uncertain. The CDR3 extends over 11 amino acids. V was clipped by 5 bases and J by 6 bases, with 8 bases between them. CDR1 is DFQATT and CDR2 is SNEGSKA in the germline V gene (reference sequence). The DNA of the CDR3 is TGCAGTGCTCGGGTAGGCAATGAGCAGTTCTTC. Amino acids: CSARVGNEQFF.